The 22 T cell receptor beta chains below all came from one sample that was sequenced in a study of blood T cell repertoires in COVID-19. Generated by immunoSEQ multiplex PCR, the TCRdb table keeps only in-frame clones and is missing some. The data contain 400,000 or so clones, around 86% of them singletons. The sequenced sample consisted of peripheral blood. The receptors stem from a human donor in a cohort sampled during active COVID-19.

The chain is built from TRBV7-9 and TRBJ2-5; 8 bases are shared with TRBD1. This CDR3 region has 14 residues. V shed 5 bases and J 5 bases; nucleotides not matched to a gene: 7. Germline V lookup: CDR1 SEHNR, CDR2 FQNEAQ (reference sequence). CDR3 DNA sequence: TGTGCCAGCAGCAGCTGGACAGGGTTCGAGACCCAGTACTTC. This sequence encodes CASSSWTGFETQYF.

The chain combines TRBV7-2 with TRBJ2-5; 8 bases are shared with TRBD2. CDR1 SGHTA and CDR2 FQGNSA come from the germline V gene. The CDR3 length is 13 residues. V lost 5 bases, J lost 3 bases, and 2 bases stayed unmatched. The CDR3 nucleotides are TGTGCCAGCAGCGTTAGCGGGGAAGAGACCCAGTACTTC. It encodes CASSVSGEETQYF.

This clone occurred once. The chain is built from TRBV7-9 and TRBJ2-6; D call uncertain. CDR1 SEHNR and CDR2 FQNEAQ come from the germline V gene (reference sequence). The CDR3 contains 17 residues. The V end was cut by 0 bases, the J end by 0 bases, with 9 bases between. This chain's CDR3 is CASSLAQRSSGANVLTF. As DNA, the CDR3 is TGTGCCAGCAGCTTAGCGCAAAGGAGCTCTGGGGCCAACGTCCTGACTTTC.

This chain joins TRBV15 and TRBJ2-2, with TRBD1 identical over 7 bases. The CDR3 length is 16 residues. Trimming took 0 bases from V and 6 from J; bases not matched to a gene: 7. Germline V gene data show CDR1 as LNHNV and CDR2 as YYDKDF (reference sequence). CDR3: CATSRETGRVPGELFF. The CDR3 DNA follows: TGTGCCACCAGCAGAGAGACAGGGCGCGTACCCGGGGAGCTGTTTTTT.

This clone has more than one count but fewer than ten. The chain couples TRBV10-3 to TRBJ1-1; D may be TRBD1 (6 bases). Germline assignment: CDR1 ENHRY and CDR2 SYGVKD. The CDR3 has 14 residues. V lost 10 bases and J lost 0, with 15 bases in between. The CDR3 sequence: CATTTGQLNTEAFF. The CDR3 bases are TGTGCCACCACAACAGGGCAGCTGAACACTGAAGCTTTCTTT.

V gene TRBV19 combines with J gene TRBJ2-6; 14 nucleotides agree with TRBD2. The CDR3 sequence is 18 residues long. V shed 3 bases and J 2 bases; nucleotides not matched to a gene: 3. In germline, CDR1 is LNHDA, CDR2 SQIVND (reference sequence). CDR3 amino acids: CASSMTSGGGTGANVLTF. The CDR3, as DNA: TGTGCCAGTAGTATGACTAGCGGGGGGGGAACTGGGGCCAACGTCCTGACTTTC.

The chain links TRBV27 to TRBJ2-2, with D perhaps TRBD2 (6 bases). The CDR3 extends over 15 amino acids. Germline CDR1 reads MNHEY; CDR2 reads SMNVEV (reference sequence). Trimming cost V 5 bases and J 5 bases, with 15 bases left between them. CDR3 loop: CASSPWDFQTGELFF. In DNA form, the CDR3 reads TGTGCCAGCAGTCCATGGGACTTCCAAACCGGGGAGCTGTTTTTT.

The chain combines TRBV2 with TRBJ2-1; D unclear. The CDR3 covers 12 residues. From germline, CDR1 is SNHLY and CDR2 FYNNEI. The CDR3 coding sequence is TGTTCCTTCGGCGGTTCCTACAATGAGCAGTTCTTC. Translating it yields CSFGGSYNEQFF.

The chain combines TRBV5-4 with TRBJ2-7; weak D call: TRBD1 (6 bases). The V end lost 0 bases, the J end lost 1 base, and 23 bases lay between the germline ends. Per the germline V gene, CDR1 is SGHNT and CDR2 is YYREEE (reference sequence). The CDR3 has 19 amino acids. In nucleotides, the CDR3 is TGTGCCAGCAGCTTGGGGGCAGGGGTTGGTGTTGGAAAGTCCTACGAGCAGTACTTC. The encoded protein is CASSLGAGVGVGKSYEQYF.

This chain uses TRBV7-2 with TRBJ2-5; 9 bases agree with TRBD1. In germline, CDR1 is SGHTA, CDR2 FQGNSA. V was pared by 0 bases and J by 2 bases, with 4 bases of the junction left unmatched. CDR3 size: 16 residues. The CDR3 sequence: CASSLATGGAQETQYF. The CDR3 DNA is TGTGCCAGCAGCTTAGCGACAGGGGGAGCTCAAGAGACCCAGTACTTC.

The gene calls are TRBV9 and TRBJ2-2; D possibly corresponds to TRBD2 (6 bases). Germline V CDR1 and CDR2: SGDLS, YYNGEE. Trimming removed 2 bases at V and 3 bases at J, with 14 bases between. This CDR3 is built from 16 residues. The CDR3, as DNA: TGTGCCAGCAGCGTTGGGGCGGGAAGAGACACCGGGGAGCTGTTTTTT. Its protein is CASSVGAGRDTGELFF.

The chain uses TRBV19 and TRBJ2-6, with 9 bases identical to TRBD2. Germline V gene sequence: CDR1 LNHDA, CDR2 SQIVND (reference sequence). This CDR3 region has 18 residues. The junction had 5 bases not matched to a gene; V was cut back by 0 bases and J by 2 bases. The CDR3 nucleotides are TGTGCCAGTAGTATAGAGGGACTAGCTTCTGCTGGGGCCAACGTCCTGACTTTC. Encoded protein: CASSIEGLASAGANVLTF.

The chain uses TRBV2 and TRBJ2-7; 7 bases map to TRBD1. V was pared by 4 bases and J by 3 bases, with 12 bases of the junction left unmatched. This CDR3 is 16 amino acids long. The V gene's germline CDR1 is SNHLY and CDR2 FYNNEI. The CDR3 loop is CASSGDPRTGDYEQYF. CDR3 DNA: TGTGCCAGCAGTGGAGATCCCCGTACAGGGGACTACGAGCAGTACTTC.

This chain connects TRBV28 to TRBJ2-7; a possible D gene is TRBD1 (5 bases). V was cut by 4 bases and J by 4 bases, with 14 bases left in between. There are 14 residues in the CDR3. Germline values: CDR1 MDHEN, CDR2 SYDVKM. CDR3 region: CASSSPGKKYEQYF. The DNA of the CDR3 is TGTGCCAGCAGTTCGCCAGGGAAGAAATACGAGCAGTACTTC.

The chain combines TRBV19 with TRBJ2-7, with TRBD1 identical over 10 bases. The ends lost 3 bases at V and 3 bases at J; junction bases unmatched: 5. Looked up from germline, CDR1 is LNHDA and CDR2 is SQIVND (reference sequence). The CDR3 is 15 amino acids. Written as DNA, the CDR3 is TGTGCCAGTAGTATGGGACAGGGGATTTACTACGAGCAGTACTTC. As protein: CASSMGQGIYYEQYF.

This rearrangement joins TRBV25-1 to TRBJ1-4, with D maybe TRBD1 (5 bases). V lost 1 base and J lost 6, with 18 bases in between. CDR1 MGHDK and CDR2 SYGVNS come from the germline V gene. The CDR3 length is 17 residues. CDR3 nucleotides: TGTGCCAGCAGTGAATTGGGGGGTTCGGGGACCGATGAAAAACTGTTTTTT. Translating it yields CASSELGGSGTDEKLFF.

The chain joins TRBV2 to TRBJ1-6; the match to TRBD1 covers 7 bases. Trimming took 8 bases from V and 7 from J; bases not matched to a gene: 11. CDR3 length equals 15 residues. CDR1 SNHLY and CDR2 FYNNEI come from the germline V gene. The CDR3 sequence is CASVGTGQINSPLHF. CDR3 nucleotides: TGTGCCAGCGTGGGGACGGGACAGATAAATTCACCCCTCCACTTT.

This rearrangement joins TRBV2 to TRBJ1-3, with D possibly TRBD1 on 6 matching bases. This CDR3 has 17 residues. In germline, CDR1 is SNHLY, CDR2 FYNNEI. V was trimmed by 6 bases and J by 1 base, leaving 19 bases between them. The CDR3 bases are TGTGCCAGCAGCTGGCCCCCGACAGGCGAATCTGGAAACACCATATATTTT. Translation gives CASSWPPTGESGNTIYF.

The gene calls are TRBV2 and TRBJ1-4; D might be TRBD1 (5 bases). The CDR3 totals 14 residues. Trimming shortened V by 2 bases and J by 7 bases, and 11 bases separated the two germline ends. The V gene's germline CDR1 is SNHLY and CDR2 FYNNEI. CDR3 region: CASSERGVSEKLFF. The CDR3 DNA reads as TGTGCCAGCAGTGAAAGGGGTGTCAGTGAAAAACTGTTTTTT.

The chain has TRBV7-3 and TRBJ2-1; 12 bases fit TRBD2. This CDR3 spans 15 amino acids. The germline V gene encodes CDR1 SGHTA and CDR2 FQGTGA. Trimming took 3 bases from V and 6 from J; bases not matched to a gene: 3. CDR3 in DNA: TGTGCCAGCAGCTTGACTAGCGGGAGCTTCAATGAGCAGTTCTTC. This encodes CASSLTSGSFNEQFF.

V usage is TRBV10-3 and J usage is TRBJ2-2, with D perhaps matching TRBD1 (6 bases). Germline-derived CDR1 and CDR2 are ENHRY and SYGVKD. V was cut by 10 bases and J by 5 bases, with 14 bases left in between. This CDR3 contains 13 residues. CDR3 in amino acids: CASRQDRTGELFF. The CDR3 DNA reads TGTGCCAGCCGACAGGATCGGACCGGGGAGCTGTTTTTT.

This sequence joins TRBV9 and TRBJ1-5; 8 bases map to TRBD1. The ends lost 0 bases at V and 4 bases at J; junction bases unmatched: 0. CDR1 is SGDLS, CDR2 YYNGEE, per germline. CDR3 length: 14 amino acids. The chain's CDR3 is CASSVGTGNQPQHF. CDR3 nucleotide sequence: TGTGCCAGCAGCGTAGGGACAGGGAATCAGCCCCAGCATTTT.